This record concerns one T cell receptor (beta chain) sequence. Its antigen is unidentified. Time point meaning: newly diagnosed, previously untreated cHL patient sample. The CDR3 is 16 amino acids. Trimming removed 1 base at V and 0 bases at J, with 9 bases between. Per the germline V gene, CDR1 is LGHNA and CDR2 is YSLEER. This specimen belongs to a study of PD-1 blockade in classical Hodgkin lymphoma. Study-wide points: It was reported that newly diagnosed patients had less baseline TCR diversity than healthy donors. The causes of the repertoire differences, possibly disease activity or prior therapy, remain undefined.

The repertoire was sequenced with immunoSEQ multiplex PCR; TCRdb's copy has only in-frame clones and lacks some. Among 20,000 to 25,000 clones listed, around 94% were seen once. This TCR came from a human donor with classical Hodgkin lymphoma. The specimen sequenced was peripheral blood mononuclear cells (PBMCs). This sequence joins TRBV4-3 and TRBJ2-2; D call uncertain. CDR3 in DNA: TGCGCCAGCAGCCAAGCCACAACGGCGAACACCGGGGAGCTGTTTTTT. Translated: CASSQATTANTGELFF.